Listed below are T cell receptor beta chains from one sample, sequenced in a study of blood T cell repertoires in COVID-19. TCRdb's copy holds only in-frame clones and misses some; the assay was immunoSEQ multiplex PCR. The sample shows 95,000 to 150,000 clones, roughly 88% of them seen only once. Sequencing used peripheral blood. The receptors stem from a man between 35 and 55 years old with acute or convalescent COVID-19. CDR3s include the opening cysteine and the closing phenylalanine or tryptophan. Each record gives: CDR3 DNA, CDR3 protein, D gene, clone size, J gene, V gene. A D gene is named only where the DNA matches it firmly. A clone size is listed for some rows: how often the clone was seen (once, few, many), or a class if it is expanded.

CDR3 DNA: TGTGCCAGCAGCCCGACAGGGAGCTACAATGAGCAGTTCTTC; CDR3 protein: CASSPTGSYNEQFF; D gene: TRBD1; clone size: -; J gene: TRBJ2-1; V gene: TRBV5-4
CDR3 DNA: TGTGCCAGTAGGGGTCTTAACTATGGAGAGACCCAGTACTTC; CDR3 protein: CASRGLNYGETQYF; D gene: -; clone size: -; J gene: TRBJ2-5; V gene: TRBV19
CDR3 DNA: TGTGCCAGCAGCCAATCCCGCGGCGGGAGCGGCGATACGCAGTATTTT; CDR3 protein: CASSQSRGGSGDTQYF; D gene: TRBD2; clone size: -; J gene: TRBJ2-3; V gene: TRBV3-1/TRBV3-2
CDR3 DNA: TGTGCCAGCAGCTTAGACGCGGCGCGAAATCAGCCCCAGCATTTT; CDR3 protein: CASSLDAARNQPQHF; D gene: -; clone size: -; J gene: TRBJ1-5; V gene: TRBV11-2
CDR3 DNA: TGTGCCAGCAGCTTATCAGGGCCCCAAGAGACCCAGTACTTC; CDR3 protein: CASSLSGPQETQYF; D gene: -; clone size: -; J gene: TRBJ2-5; V gene: TRBV7-2
CDR3 DNA: TGTGCCAGCAGCTTGGCCACGGTGGGGCATGGCTACACCTTC; CDR3 protein: CASSLATVGHGYTF; D gene: -; clone size: -; J gene: TRBJ1-2; V gene: TRBV5-6
CDR3 DNA: TGTGCCAGTACCCTAAGCAGGGGGCTCAGTAGCAATCAGCCCCAGCATTTT; CDR3 protein: CASTLSRGLSSNQPQHF; D gene: TRBD1; clone size: -; J gene: TRBJ1-5; V gene: TRBV19
CDR3 DNA: TGTGCCTGGAGTCGTGGACTAGATCTCGGCGAGCAGTACTTC; CDR3 protein: CAWSRGLDLGEQYF; D gene: TRBD2; clone size: once; J gene: TRBJ2-7; V gene: TRBV30
CDR3 DNA: TGCAGCGTAGTACTATCGGAGACCCAGTACTTC; CDR3 protein: CSVVLSETQYF; D gene: -; clone size: -; J gene: TRBJ2-5; V gene: TRBV29-1
CDR3 DNA: TGTGCCAGCAGCTCCCAGCGGGAGGCGGTCTACAATGAGCAGTTCTTC; CDR3 protein: CASSSQREAVYNEQFF; D gene: TRBD2; clone size: -; J gene: TRBJ2-1; V gene: TRBV5-4
CDR3 DNA: TGTGCTAGTGGTTTGCCATCGCTGACAGGGGGAAGCCTTAGCAATCAGCCCCAGCATTTT; CDR3 protein: CASGLPSLTGGSLSNQPQHF; D gene: TRBD1; clone size: -; J gene: TRBJ1-5; V gene: TRBV12-5
CDR3 DNA: TGTGCCAGCAGACCGGACAGGGGGCGGAATGAGCAGTTCTTC; CDR3 protein: CASRPDRGRNEQFF; D gene: TRBD1; clone size: -; J gene: TRBJ2-1; V gene: TRBV27
CDR3 DNA: TGCGCCAGCAGCCAAGGGACAGACTATGGCTACACCTTC; CDR3 protein: CASSQGTDYGYTF; D gene: -; clone size: -; J gene: TRBJ1-2; V gene: TRBV4-1
CDR3 DNA: TGTGCCTGGAGTCCGGACAGGGATAGCAATCAGCCCCAGCATTTT; CDR3 protein: CAWSPDRDSNQPQHF; D gene: TRBD1; clone size: -; J gene: TRBJ1-5; V gene: TRBV30
CDR3 DNA: TGTGCCAGCAGCCCGCCGGGACTCTCTTCGGAGGCCAACGTCCTGACTTTC; CDR3 protein: CASSPPGLSSEANVLTF; D gene: -; clone size: -; J gene: TRBJ2-6; V gene: TRBV14
CDR3 DNA: TGTGCCAGCGACAGGGGACTTGATCAGCCCCAGCATTTT; CDR3 protein: CASDRGLDQPQHF; D gene: TRBD1; clone size: -; J gene: TRBJ1-5; V gene: TRBV27
CDR3 DNA: TGTGCCAGCAGCTTAGATGCAGGTCGAAACACCATATATTTT; CDR3 protein: CASSLDAGRNTIYF; D gene: -; clone size: -; J gene: TRBJ1-3; V gene: TRBV7-8
CDR3 DNA: TGTGCCAGCAGCCAGACCGTAGCGGGAGGGAGGTTCTTC; CDR3 protein: CASSQTVAGGRFF; D gene: TRBD2; clone size: -; J gene: TRBJ2-1; V gene: TRBV4-2
CDR3 DNA: TGTGCCAGCTCTCTCGGAGGGGATACGCAGTATTTT; CDR3 protein: CASSLGGDTQYF; D gene: -; clone size: -; J gene: TRBJ2-3; V gene: TRBV5-4
CDR3 DNA: TGTGCCAGCAGCGTAGTATTGGGAGGCACTGAAGCTTTCTTT; CDR3 protein: CASSVVLGGTEAFF; D gene: -; clone size: few; J gene: TRBJ1-1; V gene: TRBV9
CDR3 DNA: TGTGCCAGCAGACTCCTTCAAAACAGGAACTATGGCTACACCTTC; CDR3 protein: CASRLLQNRNYGYTF; D gene: -; clone size: -; J gene: TRBJ1-2; V gene: TRBV6-5
CDR3 DNA: TGTGCCACCAGCAGAGAGCGGGGACTATGGAAGGGGGAGCTGTTTTTT; CDR3 protein: CATSRERGLWKGELFF; D gene: TRBD2; clone size: -; J gene: TRBJ2-2; V gene: TRBV15
CDR3 DNA: TGTGCCTGGAGGAACCAGGGTGCTAACTATGGCTACACCTTC; CDR3 protein: CAWRNQGANYGYTF; D gene: -; clone size: -; J gene: TRBJ1-2; V gene: TRBV30
CDR3 DNA: TGTGCCAGCAGTGGTGGGACTAGCGGGGCCATACGGCTGTTTTTT; CDR3 protein: CASSGGTSGAIRLFF; D gene: TRBD2; clone size: once; J gene: TRBJ2-2; V gene: TRBV2
CDR3 DNA: TGTGCCAGCAGCGCGAGACAGGTGGCGTTTACTGAAGCTTTCTTT; CDR3 protein: CASSARQVAFTEAFF; D gene: -; clone size: -; J gene: TRBJ1-1; V gene: TRBV9
CDR3 DNA: TGCGCCAGCAGCCAAGATATACAACGAGAAGCTTTCTTT; CDR3 protein: CASSQDIQREAFF; D gene: -; clone size: -; J gene: TRBJ1-1; V gene: TRBV4-3
CDR3 DNA: TGTGCCAGCAGTTCAATGGGACAGGCTTACAATGAGCAGTTCTTC; CDR3 protein: CASSSMGQAYNEQFF; D gene: TRBD1; clone size: -; J gene: TRBJ2-1; V gene: TRBV6-6
CDR3 DNA: TGCGCCAGCAGCCAAGACCGGGACACTCTCTACGAGCAGTACTTC; CDR3 protein: CASSQDRDTLYEQYF; D gene: -; clone size: -; J gene: TRBJ2-7; V gene: TRBV4-3
CDR3 DNA: TGTGCCAGCAGTTCCGAACAGGGGAGGGAGACCCAGTACTTC; CDR3 protein: CASSSEQGRETQYF; D gene: -; clone size: -; J gene: TRBJ2-5; V gene: TRBV6-5
CDR3 DNA: TGTGCCAGCAGCAGGGTAGAGACCCAGTACTTC; CDR3 protein: CASSRVETQYF; D gene: -; clone size: -; J gene: TRBJ2-5; V gene: TRBV2
CDR3 DNA: TGCGCCAGCAAAGGCCAGAGGGTCTGGACGAGGACAGATACGCAGTATTTT; CDR3 protein: CASKGQRVWTRTDTQYF; D gene: -; clone size: once; J gene: TRBJ2-3; V gene: TRBV23-1
CDR3 DNA: TGTGCCAGCAGTTCCCCAGATTATAATTCACCCCTCCACTTT; CDR3 protein: CASSSPDYNSPLHF; D gene: -; clone size: -; J gene: TRBJ1-6; V gene: TRBV27
CDR3 DNA: TGCAGCGTTGAAGAGGACAGGGGGCGAGTAGATACGCAGTATTTT; CDR3 protein: CSVEEDRGRVDTQYF; D gene: TRBD1; clone size: -; J gene: TRBJ2-3; V gene: TRBV29-1
CDR3 DNA: TGTGCCAGCAGCAAACAGGGCGTAGGTGGCTACACCTTC; CDR3 protein: CASSKQGVGGYTF; D gene: -; clone size: -; J gene: TRBJ1-2; V gene: TRBV6-5
CDR3 DNA: TGTGCCAGCAGCTTCGGCGGGGGGGCGCTGGGATATGGCTACACCTTC; CDR3 protein: CASSFGGGALGYGYTF; D gene: -; clone size: -; J gene: TRBJ1-2; V gene: TRBV7-2
CDR3 DNA: TGTGCCAGCAGCCGTTTAGGGGTTACCGGGGAGCTGTTTTTT; CDR3 protein: CASSRLGVTGELFF; D gene: -; clone size: -; J gene: TRBJ2-2; V gene: TRBV27
CDR3 DNA: TGCGCCAGCAGCCAAGAGGGCCCCGGGAGACCCTACAATGAGCAGTTCTTC; CDR3 protein: CASSQEGPGRPYNEQFF; D gene: -; clone size: once; J gene: TRBJ2-1; V gene: TRBV4-1
CDR3 DNA: TGTGCCAGTAGTATAATAGGGGGACAGGGAGAGAATGAGCAGTTCTTC; CDR3 protein: CASSIIGGQGENEQFF; D gene: TRBD1; clone size: -; J gene: TRBJ2-1; V gene: TRBV19
CDR3 DNA: TGCGCCAGCAGCCAAGATGCGTCCAGGGCCTTGGGCTACACCTTC; CDR3 protein: CASSQDASRALGYTF; D gene: -; clone size: -; J gene: TRBJ1-2; V gene: TRBV4-3
CDR3 DNA: TGCAGCGTTGACACAGGCTCCTACAATGAGCAGTTCTTC; CDR3 protein: CSVDTGSYNEQFF; D gene: -; clone size: -; J gene: TRBJ2-1; V gene: TRBV29-1
CDR3 DNA: TGTGCCAGCTCACCGGAGAGCTCCTATAATTCACCCCTCCACTTT; CDR3 protein: CASSPESSYNSPLHF; D gene: -; clone size: -; J gene: TRBJ1-6; V gene: TRBV18